This is a list of T cell receptor beta chains from one sample in a study of blood T cell repertoires in COVID-19. Using immunoSEQ multiplex PCR, the repertoire was profiled, and TCRdb retains in-frame clones only, with some absent. The sample yields under 200,000 clones, 88% seen once. Input material: peripheral blood. The receptors were sampled from a man aged 55 to 70 with acute or convalescent COVID-19. CDR3s include the opening cysteine and the closing phenylalanine or tryptophan. The D gene is left open where the match is weak. A row's size may be missing; if present it is once, few, many or a size class.

V gene,clone size,D gene,J gene,CDR3 protein,CDR3 DNA
TRBV18,.,TRBD2,TRBJ2-7,CASSYGLAGAGEQYF,TGTGCCAGCTCATACGGTCTAGCGGGAGCCGGCGAGCAGTACTTC
TRBV7-3,.,.,TRBJ1-1,CASSLYWNTEAFF,TGTGCCAGCAGCTTATACTGGAACACTGAAGCTTTCTTT
TRBV6-1,.,.,TRBJ1-2,CASSDSSWTEAWSANYGYTF,TGTGCCAGCAGTGATAGTTCCTGGACAGAGGCCTGGTCGGCTAACTATGGCTACACCTTC
TRBV27,.,.,TRBJ1-5,CASGLNQPQHF,TGTGCCAGCGGACTCAATCAGCCCCAGCATTTT
TRBV19,.,.,TRBJ1-2,CASSPGLNYGYTF,TGTGCCAGTAGCCCAGGCCTGAACTATGGCTACACCTTC
TRBV3-1/TRBV3-2,once,.,TRBJ1-5,CASSQRTANQPQHF,TGTGCCAGCAGCCAAAGGACAGCCAATCAGCCCCAGCATTTT
TRBV11-3,few,TRBD2,TRBJ2-1,CASSLGGGVDNEQFF,TGTGCCAGCAGCTTAGGGGGAGGGGTTGACAATGAGCAGTTCTTC
TRBV29-1,.,TRBD1,TRBJ1-4,CSVEGQAEKLFF,TGCAGCGTTGAGGGACAGGCGGAAAAACTGTTTTTT
TRBV19,few,TRBD2,TRBJ2-3,CASNPTGLAYTQYF,TGTGCCAGTAACCCGACGGGACTAGCGTATACGCAGTATTTT
TRBV7-9,.,TRBD1,TRBJ2-2,CASSLGGGQGWDTGELFF,TGTGCCAGCAGCTTAGGAGGTGGACAGGGTTGGGACACCGGGGAGCTGTTTTTT